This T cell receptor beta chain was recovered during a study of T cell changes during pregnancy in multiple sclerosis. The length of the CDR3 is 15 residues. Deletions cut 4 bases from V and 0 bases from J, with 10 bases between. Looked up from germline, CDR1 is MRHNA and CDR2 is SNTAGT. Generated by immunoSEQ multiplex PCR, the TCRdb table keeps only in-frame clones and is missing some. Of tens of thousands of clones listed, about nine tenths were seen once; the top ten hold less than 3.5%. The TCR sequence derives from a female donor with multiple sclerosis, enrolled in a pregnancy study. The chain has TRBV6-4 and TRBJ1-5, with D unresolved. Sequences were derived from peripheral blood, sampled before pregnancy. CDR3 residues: CASSGGGNSNQPQHF. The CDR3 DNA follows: TGTGCCAGCAGTGGAGGAGGGAATAGCAATCAGCCCCAGCATTTT.